This TCR beta chain originates from a study of T cell changes during pregnancy in multiple sclerosis. Unmatched junction bases numbered 7, after V lost 4 bases and J lost 1 base. The CDR3 totals 18 residues. Germline-derived CDR1 and CDR2 are SEHNR and FQNEAQ (reference sequence). Sequencing was performed with immunoSEQ multiplex PCR; in TCRdb, only in-frame clones are kept and a portion is missing. The table has about 11,000 clones, 90% to 95% seen once. The chain links TRBV7-9 to TRBJ2-3; 14 bases agree with TRBD2. Specimen: CD4+ T cells from peripheral blood mononuclear cells, collected before pregnancy. The sequence was obtained from a female donor with multiple sclerosis, enrolled in a pregnancy study. The CDR3 DNA sequence: TGTGCCAGCAGCTCCGGGACGACTAGCGGGGGGGGCACAGATACGCAGTATTTT. Protein sequence: CASSSGTTSGGGTDTQYF. The full variable domain, with the rest looked up from reference TRBV7-9 and TRBJ2-3, is DTGVSQNPRHKITKRGQNVTFRCDPISEHNRLYWYRQTLGQGPEFLTYFQNEAQLEKSRLLSDRFSAERPKGSFSTLEIQRTEQGDSAMYLCASSSGTTSGGGTDTQYFGPGTRLTVL.